This T cell receptor beta chain derives from a study of blood T cell repertoires in COVID-19. The CDR3 loop spans 13 amino acids. V was pared by 10 bases and J by 7 bases, with 20 bases between. Produced via immunoSEQ multiplex PCR; TCRdb's table is partial and in-frame only. The repertoire includes fewer than 200,000 clones, around 78% of them detected once, and under 4.5% sits in the top ten. The TCR was taken from a woman aged 50 to 60 who had recovered from COVID-19. The sequencing input was PBMCs or T cells enriched from blood (not recorded which). J is TRBJ2-7 and V is TRBV23-1; D is unresolved. TRBV23-1 is given ORF status, its function remaining uncertain. The CDR3, as DNA: TGCGCCACCGAGACGAGCAGGCCAAGGGAGCAGTACGTC. Translating gives CATETSRPREQYV.